Following are 29 T cell receptor beta chains from one sample sequenced in a study of blood T cell repertoires in COVID-19. Assay used: immunoSEQ multiplex PCR; TCRdb lists only in-frame clones, some missing. The table includes roughly 62,000 clones, 84% detected once. Sequences were obtained from peripheral blood. These TCRs come from a man of 80 years or more with COVID-19, enrolled during active disease.

The chain combines TRBV6-5 with TRBJ2-2, with D perhaps TRBD2 (5 bases). Trimming removed 2 bases from V and 1 base from J, with 8 bases in between. Looked up from germline, CDR1 is MNHEY and CDR2 is SVGAGI. The CDR3 extends over 15 amino acids. This CDR3 is CASSYEAGNTGELFF. The DNA for the CDR3 is TGTGCCAGCAGTTACGAGGCGGGGAACACCGGGGAGCTGTTTTTT.

The chain recombines TRBV11-2 with TRBJ1-4, with D tentatively TRBD1 (6 bases). This CDR3 contains 17 residues. Trimming shortened V by 5 bases and J by 0 bases, and 16 bases separated the two germline ends. Looked up from germline, CDR1 is SGHAT and CDR2 is FQNNGV. Written as DNA, the CDR3 is TGTGCCAGCAGCCTCCGGGGGGCCGGCTCAACTAATGAAAAACTGTTTTTT. Residues: CASSLRGAGSTNEKLFF.

The chain links TRBV15 to TRBJ2-7; possible D gene TRBD2, 5 bases. The CDR3 extends over 14 amino acids. Deletions cut 1 base from V and 0 bases from J, with 7 bases between. CDR1 is LNHNV and CDR2 is YYDKDF in the germline V gene (reference sequence). The CDR3 nucleotides read TGTGCCACCAGCAGAGCGGGGAGCTCCTACGAGCAGTACTTC. Encoded protein: CATSRAGSSYEQYF.

The CDR3 DNA reads TGTGCCAGCAGTGAAAGAAGGGGCAGGGGAAGGGGATACATGAACACTGAAGCTTTCTTT. It yields the protein CASSERRGRGRGYMNTEAFF. This chain links TRBV6-1 with TRBJ1-1; D may be TRBD1 (6 bases). V gave up 2 bases and J gave up 0 bases, with 25 bases separating them. CDR1 is MNHNS, CDR2 SASEGT, per germline. The CDR3 sequence is 20 residues long.

The chain joins TRBV7-2 to TRBJ2-5, with 12 nucleotides matching TRBD2. Trimming at V came to 3 bases and at J to 5 bases, leaving 7 bases not matched to a gene. The V gene's germline CDR1 is SGHTA and CDR2 FQGNSA. The CDR3 sequence is 16 residues long. The CDR3 here is CASSLSSGRAFETQYF. The CDR3 nucleotides are TGTGCCAGCAGCTTGTCTAGCGGGAGGGCCTTTGAGACCCAGTACTTC.

This chain joins TRBV21-1 and TRBJ1-6; the D call in the table, TRBD1, was not verified against the DNA. TRBV21-1 is reported as a pseudogene. The CDR3 contains 20 residues. CDR3 region: CASSKGHPLPPCYYNSPLHF. In DNA form, the CDR3 reads TGTGCCAGCAGCAAGGGACACCCGCTCCCCCCCTGCTACTATAATTCACCCCTCCACTTT.

The chain employs TRBV15 and TRBJ2-2; D possibly corresponds to TRBD2 (6 bases). This CDR3 region has 14 residues. Germline loops: CDR1 LNHNV, CDR2 YYDKDF (reference sequence). V lost 0 bases to trimming and J lost 6 bases, with 8 bases between them. The CDR3: CATSRDPGAGELFF. For the CDR3, the DNA is TGTGCCACCAGCAGAGACCCGGGAGCCGGGGAGCTGTTTTTT.

This clone showed up just once. The junction shows a germline mismatch at one end, possibly a read error. The rearrangement uses TRBV19 and TRBJ2-3, with 16 bases matching TRBD2. Germline V gene sequence: CDR1 LNHDA, CDR2 SQIVND (reference sequence). The CDR3 loop spans 16 amino acids. CDR3 sequence: CASSPGLAGGPETQYF. In DNA form, the CDR3 reads TGTGCCAGTAGTCCGGGACTAGCGGGGGGGCCAGAAACGCAGTATTTT. Filled out from reference TRBV19 and TRBJ2-3, the complete variable domain reads DGGITQSPKYLFRKEGQNVTLSCEQNLNHDAMYWYRQDPGQGLRLIYYSQIVNDFQKGDIAEGYSVSREKKESFPLTVTSAQKNPTAFYLCASSPGLAGGPETQYFGPGTRLTVL.

This clone was found once. The V and J genes are TRBV25-1 and TRBJ2-2; TRBD2 is a possible D gene (5 bases). V lost 4 bases to trimming and J lost 11 bases, with 11 bases between them. The CDR3 spans 12 residues. Germline V gene sequence: CDR1 MGHDK, CDR2 SYGVNS. The CDR3 DNA is TGTGCCAGCAGTGGGTACCGGGAAGAGCTGTTTTTT. It codes for CASSGYREELFF.

Only one count was recorded for this clone. The rearrangement links TRBV24-1 to TRBJ1-4, with TRBD1 matching 10 bases. The V gene's germline CDR1 is KGHDR and CDR2 SFDVKD. V shed 2 bases and J 10 bases; nucleotides not matched to a gene: 6. The CDR3 totals 15 residues. The CDR3 reads CATSDSTGDRGKLFF. CDR3 in DNA: TGTGCCACCAGTGATTCGACAGGGGACAGGGGAAAACTGTTTTTT.

V and J are TRBV18 and TRBJ1-2, with 7 bases fitting TRBD1. In germline, CDR1 is KGHSH, CDR2 LQKENI. The CDR3 is made up of 14 amino acids. Trimming at V came to 5 bases and at J to 2 bases, leaving 5 bases not matched to a gene. For the CDR3, the DNA is TGTGCCAGCTCAGGATGGACAGGAAACTATGGCTACACCTTC. Its translation is CASSGWTGNYGYTF.

V is TRBV6-5 and J is TRBJ1-2, with 8 bases aligning to TRBD1. The CDR3 has 14 amino acids. The trim removed 4 bases at V and 3 bases at J, leaving 4 bases unmatched. Germline-derived CDR1 and CDR2 are MNHEY and SVGAGI. The CDR3 bases are TGTGCCAGCAGTTCAGGGGGCGCGGACTATGGCTACACCTTC. It yields the protein CASSSGGADYGYTF.

The chain joins TRBV5-1 to TRBJ1-6; D is perhaps TRBD1 (5 bases). CDR1 and CDR2 from the germline V gene are SGHRS and YFSETQ. V lost 2 bases and J lost 5, with 20 bases in between. CDR3 length: 18 amino acids. CDR3 in DNA: TGCGCCAGCAGCTTTCTTCAGGGCGCCGCGCGGAATAATTCACCCCTCCACTTT. Amino acids: CASSFLQGAARNNSPLHF.

The chain links TRBV18 to TRBJ1-4; D possibly corresponds to TRBD1 (5 bases). This CDR3 is built from 14 residues. The V end lost 0 bases, the J end lost 7 bases, and 9 bases lay between the germline ends. CDR1 KGHSH and CDR2 LQKENI come from the germline V gene. CDR3 sequence (DNA): TGTGCCAGCTCACCACCGTCAGGGTTTGAAAAACTGTTTTTT. It translates to CASSPPSGFEKLFF.

This clone was recorded a few times. The V call is TRBV20-1, the J call TRBJ1-1, with 8 bases identical to TRBD1. The CDR3 extends over 14 amino acids. Germline trimming cut 3 bases from V and 5 bases from J; bases unmatched to any gene: 8. The V gene's germline CDR1 is DFQATT and CDR2 SNEGSKA (reference sequence). CDR3 residues: CSASGAQGGTEAFF. CDR3 bases: TGCAGTGCTAGTGGGGCACAGGGGGGAACTGAAGCTTTCTTT.

The rearrangement links TRBV19 to TRBJ1-2; 8 bases are shared with TRBD1. Germline V lookup: CDR1 LNHDA, CDR2 SQIVND (reference sequence). V was pared by 5 bases and J by 4 bases, with 9 bases of the junction left unmatched. This CDR3 region has 15 residues. The chain's CDR3 is CASSDPRDRIYGYTF. The DNA of the CDR3 is TGTGCCAGTAGTGACCCCCGGGACAGGATCTATGGCTACACCTTC. The entire variable domain, with the rest obtained from reference TRBV19 and TRBJ1-2, is as follows: DGGITQSPKYLFRKEGQNVTLSCEQNLNHDAMYWYRQDPGQGLRLIYYSQIVNDFQKGDIAEGYSVSREKKESFPLTVTSAQKNPTAFYLCASSDPRDRIYGYTFGSGTRLTVV.

Only one count was recorded for this clone. The chain combines TRBV18 with TRBJ1-1; D is possibly TRBD1 (5 bases). In germline, CDR1 is KGHSH, CDR2 LQKENI. The CDR3 length is 12 residues. Trimming removed 1 base at V and 5 bases at J, with 5 bases between. CDR3 nucleotides: TGTGCCAGCTCACCACGACAGACTGAAGCTTTCTTT. This sequence encodes CASSPRQTEAFF.

The chain has TRBV3-1 (or the pseudogene TRBV3-2) and TRBJ2-2, with 8 bases fitting TRBD1. Germline V CDR1 and CDR2: LGHDT, YNNKEL (reference sequence). With 2 bases clipped from V and 3 bases from J, the junction kept 2 bases outside the gene matches. The length of the CDR3 is 15 residues. CDR3 DNA sequence: TGTGCCAGCAGCCAATCAGGGGGCCACACCGGGGAGCTGTTTTTT. Translation: CASSQSGGHTGELFF.

The chain joins TRBV5-8 to TRBJ1-2; no firm D call. Per germline, CDR1 SGHTS and CDR2 YDEGEE. This CDR3 comprises 14 residues. Trimming removed 0 bases from V and 1 base from J, with 7 bases in between. CDR3 loop: CASSLGLHNYGYTF. The CDR3 DNA sequence: TGTGCCAGCAGCTTGGGGCTGCATAACTATGGCTACACCTTC.

This chain connects TRBV24-1 to TRBJ1-1; 11 bases agree with TRBD1. Germline lookup yields CDR1 KGHDR and CDR2 SFDVKD. J lost 3 bases, V lost 7 bases, and 3 bases had no gene match. The length of the CDR3 is 14 residues. CDR3 region: CATSQGQGDTEAFF. CDR3 DNA: TGTGCCACCAGCCAGGGACAGGGGGACACTGAAGCTTTCTTT.

This clone was seen a few times. V and J are TRBV11-2 and TRBJ2-3, with 7 positions matching TRBD1. The V gene end was trimmed by 0 bases and the J gene end by 1 base; junction bases not matched to a gene: 10. CDR3 size: 18 residues. Per germline, CDR1 SGHAT and CDR2 FQNNGV. The DNA for the CDR3 is TGTGCCAGCAGCTTAGAGGGTTTCGGAACAGGGGGCACAGATACGCAGTATTTT. This translates into CASSLEGFGTGGTDTQYF.

CDR3 in amino acids: CASSLRSGLGENTIYF. The DNA for the CDR3 is TGTGCCAGCAGCTTACGCTCGGGGTTGGGAGAAAACACCATATATTTT. The genes are TRBV7-9 and TRBJ1-3; D is uncertain. CDR3 length equals 16 residues. Trimming took 2 bases from V and 6 from J, leaving 17 bases between them. CDR1 SEHNR and CDR2 FQNEAQ come from the germline V gene (reference sequence).

The chain has TRBV5-4 and TRBJ1-6; 9 bases agree with TRBD1. The germline V gene encodes CDR1 SGHNT and CDR2 YYREEE (reference sequence). The V segment lost 4 bases and the J segment 7 bases; nucleotides outside the gene matches: 3. The CDR3 consists of 14 residues. The CDR3 DNA follows: TGTGCCAGCAGCATGGACAGGGGAAATTCACCCCTCCACTTT. Protein product: CASSMDRGNSPLHF. Combining the CDR3 with reference TRBV5-4 and TRBJ1-6 gives the whole variable domain ETGVTQSPTHLIKTRGQQVTLRCSSQSGHNTVSWYQQALGQGPQFIFQYYREEENGRGNFPPRFSGLQFPNYSSELNVNALELDDSALYLCASSMDRGNSPLHFGNGTRLTVT.

V usage is TRBV5-8 and J usage is TRBJ1-1; 8 bases match TRBD1. V lost 4 bases to trimming and J lost 1 base; unmatched junction nucleotides: 3. Germline V gene lookup returns CDR1 SGHTS and CDR2 YDEGEE. The CDR3 contains 14 residues. The CDR3 is CASSPTGANTEAFF. The CDR3 DNA reads as TGTGCCAGCAGCCCGACAGGGGCGAACACTGAAGCTTTCTTT.

The CDR3 sequence is CASSQDLTGSYNSPLHF. CDR3 nucleotide sequence: TGTGCCAGCAGCCAAGACCTGACAGGCTCCTATAATTCACCCCTCCACTTT. This rearrangement joins TRBV3-1 (or the pseudogene TRBV3-2) to TRBJ1-6, with TRBD1 as a possible D gene (6 bases). CDR1 and CDR2 (germline): LGHDT, YNNKEL (reference sequence). The CDR3 is 17 amino acids. The V gene lost 0 bases and the J gene lost 0 bases, with 9 bases spanning the gap.

V gene TRBV11-2 combines with J gene TRBJ2-1; 11 positions agree with TRBD2. The CDR3 runs to 16 residues. Germline CDR1 reads SGHAT; CDR2 reads FQNNGV. V dropped 7 bases and J dropped 8; count of bases not matched to a gene: 13. The CDR3 is CASTINPGTSGHEQFF. The CDR3 DNA sequence: TGTGCCAGCACCATCAATCCTGGGACTAGCGGCCATGAGCAGTTCTTC.

The gene calls are TRBV30 and TRBJ1-1, with D unclear. Germline assignment: CDR1 GTSNPN and CDR2 SVGIG (reference sequence). The CDR3 contains 13 residues. Deletions cut 0 bases from V and 1 base from J, with 6 bases between. This CDR3 reads CAWSVHENTEAFF. In DNA form, the CDR3 reads TGTGCCTGGAGTGTACATGAGAACACTGAAGCTTTCTTT.

The V call is TRBV20-1, the J call TRBJ1-1; D is perhaps TRBD1 (6 bases). This CDR3 region has 11 residues. The V end was cut by 6 bases, the J end by 5 bases, with 10 bases between. Germline V CDR1 and CDR2: DFQATT, SNEGSKA (reference sequence). CDR3 in amino acids: CSAPGVTEAFF. In DNA, the CDR3 is TGCAGTGCCCCAGGGGTTACTGAAGCTTTCTTT.

This clone was seen only once. The chain joins TRBV10-2 to TRBJ2-2; TRBD2 is a possible D gene (7 bases). The V gene's germline CDR1 is WSHSY and CDR2 SAAADI. The V end lost 6 bases, the J end lost 2 bases, and 16 bases lay between the germline ends. The CDR3 extends over 16 amino acids. The CDR3 sequence is CASRASRGGNTGELFF. CDR3 bases: TGCGCCAGCAGGGCCAGTAGGGGGGGCAACACCGGGGAGCTGTTTTTT.